The entry that follows covers one T cell receptor beta chain sequence. Sequence at one end of the junction differs from germline and may be a read error. This CDR3 region has 14 residues. Per the germline V gene, CDR1 is SGHTA and CDR2 is FQGNSA. These data come from a study of blood T cell repertoires in COVID-19. In the study overall: PBMCs, B-cell-depleted T cells, or T cells were the source of the cDNA or gDNA that made up the material.

Study processing details: Estimation of nucleated cell counts was performed using reference gene primer amplification. Sequencing used immunoSEQ multiplex PCR; TCRdb keeps in-frame clones, though not all of them. V and J calls and clone size follow that table, whereas D and trimming were derived from the DNA. The sample shows about 220,000 clones, less than 85% of them seen only once. Sequenced sample: peripheral blood. The chain recombines TRBV7-2 with TRBJ2-5; a weak D match, TRBD2 (5 bases). The sequence derives from a woman aged 70 to 79 with acute or convalescent COVID-19. Here the CDR3 DNA reads TGTGCCAGCAGCCTAGCCGGGGAGAGAGAGACCCAGTACTTC. Amino acids: CASSLAGERETQYF.